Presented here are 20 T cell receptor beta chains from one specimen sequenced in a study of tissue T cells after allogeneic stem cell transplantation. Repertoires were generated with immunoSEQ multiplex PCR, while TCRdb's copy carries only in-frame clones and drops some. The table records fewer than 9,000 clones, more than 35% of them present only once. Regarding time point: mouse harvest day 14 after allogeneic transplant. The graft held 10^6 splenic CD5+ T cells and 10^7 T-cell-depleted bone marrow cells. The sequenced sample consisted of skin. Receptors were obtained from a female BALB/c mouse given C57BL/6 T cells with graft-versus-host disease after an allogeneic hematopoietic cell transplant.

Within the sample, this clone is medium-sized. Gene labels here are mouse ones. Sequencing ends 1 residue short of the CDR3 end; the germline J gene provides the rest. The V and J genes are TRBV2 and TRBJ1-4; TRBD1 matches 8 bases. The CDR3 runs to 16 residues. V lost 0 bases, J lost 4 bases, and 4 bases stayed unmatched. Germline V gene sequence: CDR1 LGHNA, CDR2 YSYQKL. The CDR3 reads CASSQDLTGGNERLFF. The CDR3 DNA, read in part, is TGTGCCAGCAGCCAAGATCTAACAGGGGGCAACGAAAGATTATTT.

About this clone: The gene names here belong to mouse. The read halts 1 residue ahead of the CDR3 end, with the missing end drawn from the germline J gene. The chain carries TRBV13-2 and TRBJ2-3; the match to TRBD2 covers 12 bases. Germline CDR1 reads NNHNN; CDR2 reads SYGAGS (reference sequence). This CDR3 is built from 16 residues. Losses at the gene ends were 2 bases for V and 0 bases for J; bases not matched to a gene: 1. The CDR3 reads CASGEGLGGSAETLYF. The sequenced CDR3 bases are TGTGCCAGCGGTGAGGGACTGGGGGGTAGTGCAGAAACGCTGTAT.

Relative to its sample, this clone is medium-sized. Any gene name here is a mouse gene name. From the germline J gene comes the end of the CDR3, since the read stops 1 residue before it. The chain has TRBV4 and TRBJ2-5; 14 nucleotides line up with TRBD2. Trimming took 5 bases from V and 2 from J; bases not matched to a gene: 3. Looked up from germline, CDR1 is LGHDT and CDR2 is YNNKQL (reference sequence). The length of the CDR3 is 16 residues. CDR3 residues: CASSPGTGGAQDTQYF. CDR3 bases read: TGTGCCAGCAGCCCCGGGACTGGGGGGGCCCAAGACACCCAGTAC.

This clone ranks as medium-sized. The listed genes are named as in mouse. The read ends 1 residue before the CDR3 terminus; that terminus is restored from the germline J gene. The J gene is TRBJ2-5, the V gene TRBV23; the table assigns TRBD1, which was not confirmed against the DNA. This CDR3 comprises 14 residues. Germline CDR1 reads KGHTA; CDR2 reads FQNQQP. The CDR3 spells CSSSRSRGDDTQYF. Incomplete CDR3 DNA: TGCTCCAGCAGTCGCAGCAGGGGGGACGACACCCAGTAC. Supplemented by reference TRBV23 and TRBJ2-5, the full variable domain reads DAAVTQKPRYLIKMKGQEAEMKCIPEKGHTAVFWYQQKQSKELKFLIYFQNQQPLDQIDMVKERFSAVCPSSSLCSLGIRTCEAEDSALYLCSSSRSRGDDTQYFGPGTRLLVL.

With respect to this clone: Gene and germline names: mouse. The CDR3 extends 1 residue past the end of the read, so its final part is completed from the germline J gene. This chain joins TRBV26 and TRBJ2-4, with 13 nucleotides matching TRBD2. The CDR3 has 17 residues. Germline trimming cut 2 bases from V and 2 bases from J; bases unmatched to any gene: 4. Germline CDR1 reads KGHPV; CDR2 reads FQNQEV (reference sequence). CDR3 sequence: CASSLTGTGGVQNTLYF. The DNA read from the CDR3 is TGTGCCAGCAGTCTGACCGGGACTGGGGGGGTTCAAAACACCTTGTAC.

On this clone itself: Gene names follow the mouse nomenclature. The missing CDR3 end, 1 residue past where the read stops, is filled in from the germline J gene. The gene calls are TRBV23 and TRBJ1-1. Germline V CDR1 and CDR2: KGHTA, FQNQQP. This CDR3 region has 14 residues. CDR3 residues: CSSSQSGSNTEVFF. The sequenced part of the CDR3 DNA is TGCTCCAGCAGTCAATCCGGGTCAAACACAGAAGTCTTC. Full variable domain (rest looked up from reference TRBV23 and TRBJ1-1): DAAVTQKPRYLIKMKGQEAEMKCIPEKGHTAVFWYQQKQSKELKFLIYFQNQQPLDQIDMVKERFSAVCPSSSLCSLGIRTCEAEDSALYLCSSSQSGSNTEVFFGKGTRLTVV.

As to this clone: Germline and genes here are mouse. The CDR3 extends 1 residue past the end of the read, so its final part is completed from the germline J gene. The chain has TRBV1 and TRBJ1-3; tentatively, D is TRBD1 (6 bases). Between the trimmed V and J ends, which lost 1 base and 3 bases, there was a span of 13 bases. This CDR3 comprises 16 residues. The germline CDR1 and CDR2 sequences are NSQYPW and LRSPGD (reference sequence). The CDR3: CTCSAGIRGGGNTLYF. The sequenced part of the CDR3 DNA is TGCACCTGCAGTGCAGGAATCAGGGGAGGTGGAAATACGCTCTAT.

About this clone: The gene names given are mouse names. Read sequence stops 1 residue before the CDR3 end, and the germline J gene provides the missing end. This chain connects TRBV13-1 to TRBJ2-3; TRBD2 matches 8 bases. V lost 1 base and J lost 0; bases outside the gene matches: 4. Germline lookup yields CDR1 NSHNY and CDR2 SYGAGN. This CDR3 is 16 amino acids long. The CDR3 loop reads CASSDRAGGSAETLYF. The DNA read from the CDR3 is TGTGCCAGCAGTGATAGGGCTGGGGGGAGTGCAGAAACGCTGTAT.

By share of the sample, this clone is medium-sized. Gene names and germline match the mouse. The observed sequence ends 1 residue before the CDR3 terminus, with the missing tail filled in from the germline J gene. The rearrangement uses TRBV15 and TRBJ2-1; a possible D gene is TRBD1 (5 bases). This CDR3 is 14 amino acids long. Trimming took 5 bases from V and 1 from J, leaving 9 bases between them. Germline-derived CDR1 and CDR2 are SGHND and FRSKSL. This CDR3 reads CASSPDRNYAEQFF. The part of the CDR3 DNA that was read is TGTGCCAGCAGTCCCGACAGAAACTATGCTGAGCAGTTC.

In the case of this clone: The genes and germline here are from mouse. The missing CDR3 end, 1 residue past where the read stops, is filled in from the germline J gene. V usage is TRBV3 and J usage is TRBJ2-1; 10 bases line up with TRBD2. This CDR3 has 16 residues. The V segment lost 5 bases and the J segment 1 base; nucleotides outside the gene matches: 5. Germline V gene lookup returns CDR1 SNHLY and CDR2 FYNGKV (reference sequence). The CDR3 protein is CASSQGTGANYAEQFF. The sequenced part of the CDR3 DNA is TGTGCCAGCAGCCAAGGGACTGGGGCGAACTATGCTGAGCAGTTC.

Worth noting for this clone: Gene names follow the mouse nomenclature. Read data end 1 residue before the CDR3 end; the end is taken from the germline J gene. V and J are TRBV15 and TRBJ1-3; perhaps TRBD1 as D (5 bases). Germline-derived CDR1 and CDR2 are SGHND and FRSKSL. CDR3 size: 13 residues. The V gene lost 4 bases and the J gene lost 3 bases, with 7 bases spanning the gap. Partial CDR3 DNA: TGTGCCAGCAGTTCAGGGCATGGAAATACGCTCTAT. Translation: CASSSGHGNTLY. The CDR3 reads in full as CASSSGHGNTLYF. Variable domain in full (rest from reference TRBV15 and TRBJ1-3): DAGVTQTPRHEVAEKGQTIILKCEPVSGHNDLFWYRQTKIQGLELLSYFRSKSLMEDGGAFKDRFKAEMLNSSFSTLKIQPTEPKDSAVYLCASSSGHGNTLYFGEGSRLIVV.

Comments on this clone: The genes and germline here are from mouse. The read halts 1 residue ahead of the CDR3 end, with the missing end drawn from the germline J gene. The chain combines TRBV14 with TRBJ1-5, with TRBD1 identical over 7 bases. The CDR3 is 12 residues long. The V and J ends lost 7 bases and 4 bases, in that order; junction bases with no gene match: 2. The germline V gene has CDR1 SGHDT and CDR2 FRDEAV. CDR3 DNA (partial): TGTGCCAGCGGGGACAGAAACCAGGCTCCGCTT. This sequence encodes CASGDRNQAPL. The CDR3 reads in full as CASGDRNQAPLF.

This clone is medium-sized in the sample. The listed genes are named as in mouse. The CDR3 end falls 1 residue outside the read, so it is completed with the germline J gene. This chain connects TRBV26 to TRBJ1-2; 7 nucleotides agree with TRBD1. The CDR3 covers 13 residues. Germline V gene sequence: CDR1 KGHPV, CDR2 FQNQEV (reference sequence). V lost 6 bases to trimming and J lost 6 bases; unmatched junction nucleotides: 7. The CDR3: CASSRDRLTDYTF. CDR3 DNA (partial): TGTGCCAGCAGCCGGGACAGATTGACCGACTACACC.

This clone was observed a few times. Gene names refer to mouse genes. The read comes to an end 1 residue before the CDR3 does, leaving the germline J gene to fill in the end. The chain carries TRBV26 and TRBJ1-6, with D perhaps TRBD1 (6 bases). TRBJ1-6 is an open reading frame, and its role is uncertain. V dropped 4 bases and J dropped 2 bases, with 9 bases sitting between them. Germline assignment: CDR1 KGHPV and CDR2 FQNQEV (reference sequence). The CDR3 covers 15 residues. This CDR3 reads CASSRGTPYNSPLYF. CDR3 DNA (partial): TGTGCCAGCAGTCGAGGGACACCCTATAATTCGCCCCTCTAC.

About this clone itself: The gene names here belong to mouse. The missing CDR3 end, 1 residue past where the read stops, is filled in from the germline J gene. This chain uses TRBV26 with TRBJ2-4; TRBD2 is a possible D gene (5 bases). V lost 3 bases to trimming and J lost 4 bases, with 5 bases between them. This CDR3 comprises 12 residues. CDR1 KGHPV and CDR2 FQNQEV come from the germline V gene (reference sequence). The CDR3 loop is CASSLGENTLYF. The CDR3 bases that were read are TGTGCCAGCAGTCTTGGGGAAAACACCTTGTAC.

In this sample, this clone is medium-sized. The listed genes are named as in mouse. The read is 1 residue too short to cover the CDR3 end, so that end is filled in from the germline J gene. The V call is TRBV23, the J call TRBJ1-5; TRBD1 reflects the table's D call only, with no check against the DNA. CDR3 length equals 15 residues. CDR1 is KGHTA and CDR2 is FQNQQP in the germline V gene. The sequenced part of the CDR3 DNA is TGCTCCAGCAGTCAATGGGGACAGAACAACCAGGCTCCGCTT. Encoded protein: CSSSQWGQNNQAPL. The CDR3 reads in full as CSSSQWGQNNQAPLF.

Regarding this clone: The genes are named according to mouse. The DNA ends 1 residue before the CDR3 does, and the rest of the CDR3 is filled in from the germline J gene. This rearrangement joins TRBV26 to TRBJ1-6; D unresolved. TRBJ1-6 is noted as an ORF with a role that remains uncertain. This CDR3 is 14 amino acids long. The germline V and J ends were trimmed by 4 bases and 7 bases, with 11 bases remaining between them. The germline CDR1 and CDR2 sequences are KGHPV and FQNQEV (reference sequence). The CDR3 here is CASSPAERNSPLYF. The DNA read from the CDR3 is TGTGCCAGCAGTCCCGCGGAGAGGAATTCGCCCCTCTAC.

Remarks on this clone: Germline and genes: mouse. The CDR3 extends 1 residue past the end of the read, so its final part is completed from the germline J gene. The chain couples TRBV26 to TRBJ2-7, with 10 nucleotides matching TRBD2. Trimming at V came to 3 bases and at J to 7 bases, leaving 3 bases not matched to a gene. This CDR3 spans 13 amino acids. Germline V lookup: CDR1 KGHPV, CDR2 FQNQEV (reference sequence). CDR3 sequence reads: CASSLDWGDEQYF. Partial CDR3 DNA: TGTGCCAGCAGTCTTGACTGGGGGGACGAACAGTAC.

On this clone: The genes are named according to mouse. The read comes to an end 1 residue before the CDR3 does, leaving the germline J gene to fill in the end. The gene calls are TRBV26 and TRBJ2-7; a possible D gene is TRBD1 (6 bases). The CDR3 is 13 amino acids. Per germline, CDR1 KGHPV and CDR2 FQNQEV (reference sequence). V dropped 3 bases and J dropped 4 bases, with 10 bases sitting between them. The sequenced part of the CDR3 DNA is TGTGCCAGCAGTCTACCGGGACATTATGAACAGTAC. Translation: CASSLPGHYEQY. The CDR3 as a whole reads CASSLPGHYEQYF.

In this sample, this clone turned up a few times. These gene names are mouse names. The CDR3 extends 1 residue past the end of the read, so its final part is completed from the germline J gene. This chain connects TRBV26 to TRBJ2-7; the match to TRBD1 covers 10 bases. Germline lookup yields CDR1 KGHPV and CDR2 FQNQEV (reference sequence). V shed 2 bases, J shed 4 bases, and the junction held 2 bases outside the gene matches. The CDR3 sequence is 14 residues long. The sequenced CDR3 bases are TGTGCCAGCAGTCTGAGGGACAGGGGATATGAACAGTAC. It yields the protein CASSLRDRGYEQY. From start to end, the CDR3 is CASSLRDRGYEQYF.